This TCR beta chain was captured in a study of cytomegalovirus exposure and HLA in healthy donors. The overall study: Among fewer than 500 genotyped donors, around 82% fell in the Caucasian-associated ancestry cluster. Study findings and constraints: A list of roughly 160 TCR beta chains associated with cytomegalovirus was given. Researchers reported in a later analysis that a missense DCLRE1C variant was tied to TCR beta V- and J-gene trimming. The study found most TCR sequences rare, yet found some public TCRs in many donors.

The study ran its PCR with 60 Vbeta and 13 Jbeta primers. The method was immunoSEQ multiplex PCR; TCRdb's version includes in-frame clones alone and lacks a portion of them. Of around 140,000 clones listed, approximately 8.9% are singletons. CDR3 length: 15 residues. The ends lost 6 bases at V and 7 bases at J; junction bases unmatched: 10. CDR1 is MNHEY, CDR2 SMNVEV, per germline (reference sequence). This clone occurred a few times. Its antigen remains unknown. This chain joins TRBV27 and TRBJ2-1, with 9 bases that match TRBD1. The TCR was taken from a woman in her 40s in good health and CMV-seropositive. Specimen: PBMCs. The CDR3 reads CASSPGTGPLNEQFF. The DNA of the CDR3 is TGTGCCAGCAGCCCCGGGACAGGGCCCCTGAATGAGCAGTTCTTC.